This TCR beta chain was recorded in a study of T cell changes during pregnancy in multiple sclerosis. Some clones are missing from TCRdb's copy, which holds only in-frame ones; the method was immunoSEQ multiplex PCR. In the table there are roughly 75,000 clones, just over 90% of which are singletons. Trimming took 2 bases from V and 8 from J, leaving 12 bases between them. Germline V gene sequence: CDR1 MNHEY, CDR2 SVGAGI. This CDR3 region has 13 residues. This rearrangement joins TRBV6-5 to TRBJ1-2; D is ambiguous. This clonotype was sampled from a female donor in good health, enrolled as a control in a pregnancy study. Specimen: peripheral blood, collected after pregnancy. CDR3 DNA: TGTGCCAGCAGTTACCCGGGGAACGGCGGCTACACCTTC. Protein: CASSYPGNGGYTF.